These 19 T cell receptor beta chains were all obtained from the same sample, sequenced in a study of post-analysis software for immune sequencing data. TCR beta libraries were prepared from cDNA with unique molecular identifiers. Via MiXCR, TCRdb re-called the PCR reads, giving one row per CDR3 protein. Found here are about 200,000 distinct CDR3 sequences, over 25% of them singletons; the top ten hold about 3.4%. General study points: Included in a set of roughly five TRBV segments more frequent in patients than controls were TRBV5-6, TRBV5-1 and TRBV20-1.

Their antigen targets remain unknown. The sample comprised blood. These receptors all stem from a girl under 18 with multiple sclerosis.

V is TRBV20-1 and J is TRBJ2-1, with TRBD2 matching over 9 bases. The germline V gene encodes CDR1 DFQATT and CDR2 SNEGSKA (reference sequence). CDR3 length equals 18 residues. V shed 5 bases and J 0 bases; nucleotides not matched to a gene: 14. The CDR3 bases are TGCAGTGCTCCCCTGCGGGCTAGCGGGAAAATCTCCTACAATGAGCAGTTCTTC. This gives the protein CSAPLRASGKISYNEQFF.

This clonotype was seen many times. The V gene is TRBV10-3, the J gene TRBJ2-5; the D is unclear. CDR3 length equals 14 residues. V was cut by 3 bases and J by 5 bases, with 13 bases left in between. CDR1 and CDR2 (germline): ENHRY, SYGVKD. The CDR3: CAISDPGIGETQYF. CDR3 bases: TGTGCCATCAGTGATCCTGGGATTGGGGAGACCCAGTACTTC.

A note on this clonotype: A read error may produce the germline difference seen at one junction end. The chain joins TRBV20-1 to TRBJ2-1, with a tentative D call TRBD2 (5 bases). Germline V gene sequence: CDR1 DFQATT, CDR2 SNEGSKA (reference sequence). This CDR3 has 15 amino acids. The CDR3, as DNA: TGCAGTGCGGATGAAACTCCCGTTCTTAGCGATGAGCAATTCTTC. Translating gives CSADETPVLSDEQFF.

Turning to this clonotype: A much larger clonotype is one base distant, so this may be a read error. Written as DNA, the CDR3 is TGTGCCAGCATGGCGGGCATACACGAGCAGTACTTC. Amino acid sequence: CASMAGIHEQYF. The chain is built from TRBV7-9 and TRBJ2-5, with D possibly matching TRBD2 (5 bases). The end of the DNA fits TRBJ2-7 better, so the J call may be wrong. Germline V gene data show CDR1 as SEHNR and CDR2 as FQNEAQ (reference sequence). CDR3 length equals 12 residues.

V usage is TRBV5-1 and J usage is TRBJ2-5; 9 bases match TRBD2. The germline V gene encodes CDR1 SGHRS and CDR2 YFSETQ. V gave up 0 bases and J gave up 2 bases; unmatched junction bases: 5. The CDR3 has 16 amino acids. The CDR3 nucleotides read TGCGCCAGCAGCTTGGGGACTAGCGTACAACAAGAGACCCAGTACTTC. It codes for CASSLGTSVQQETQYF.

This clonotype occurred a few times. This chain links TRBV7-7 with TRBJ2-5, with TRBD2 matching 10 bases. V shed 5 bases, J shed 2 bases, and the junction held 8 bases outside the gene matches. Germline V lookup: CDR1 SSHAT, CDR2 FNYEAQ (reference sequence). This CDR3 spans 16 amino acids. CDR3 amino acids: CASSPNRAGGQETQYF. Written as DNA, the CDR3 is TGTGCCAGCAGCCCGAATCGAGCGGGAGGGCAAGAGACCCAGTACTTC. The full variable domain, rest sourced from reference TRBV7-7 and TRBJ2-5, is GAGVSQSPRYKVTKRGQDVTLRCDPISSHATLYWYQQALGQGPEFLTYFNYEAQPDKSGLPSDRFSAERPEGSISTLTIQRTEQRDSAMYRCASSPNRAGGQETQYFGPGTRLLVL.

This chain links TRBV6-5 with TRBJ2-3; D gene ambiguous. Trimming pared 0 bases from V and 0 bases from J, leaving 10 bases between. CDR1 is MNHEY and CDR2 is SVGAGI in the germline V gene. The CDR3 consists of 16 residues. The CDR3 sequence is CASSYSTAQSTDTQYF. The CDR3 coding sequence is TGTGCCAGCAGTTACTCGACGGCCCAAAGCACAGATACGCAGTATTTT.

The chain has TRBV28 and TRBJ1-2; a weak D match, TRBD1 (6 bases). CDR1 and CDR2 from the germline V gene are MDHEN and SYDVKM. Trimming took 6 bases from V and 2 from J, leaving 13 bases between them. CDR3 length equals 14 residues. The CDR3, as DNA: TGTGCCAGCAGGAGAGGGGGGGCGAACTATGGCTACACCTTC. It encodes CASRRGGANYGYTF.

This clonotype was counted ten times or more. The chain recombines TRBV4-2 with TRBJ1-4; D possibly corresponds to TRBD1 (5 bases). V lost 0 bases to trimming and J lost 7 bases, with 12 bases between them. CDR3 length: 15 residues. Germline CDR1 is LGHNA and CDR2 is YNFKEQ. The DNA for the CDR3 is TGTGCCAGCAGCCAAGAAAGGGGACGGTTTGAAAAACTGTTTTTT. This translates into CASSQERGRFEKLFF.

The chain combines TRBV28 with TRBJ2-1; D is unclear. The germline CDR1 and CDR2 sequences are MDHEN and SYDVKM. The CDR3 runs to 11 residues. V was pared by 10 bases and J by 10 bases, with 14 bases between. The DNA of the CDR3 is TGTGCCACCACCGGTTGTGACGAGCAGTTCTTC. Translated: CATTGCDEQFF. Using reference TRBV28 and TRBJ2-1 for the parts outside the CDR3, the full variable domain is DVKVTQSSRYLVKRTGEKVFLECVQDMDHENMFWYRQDPGLGLRLIYFSYDVKMKEKGDIPEGYSVSREKKERFSLILESASTNQTSMYLCATTGCDEQFFGPGTRLTVL.

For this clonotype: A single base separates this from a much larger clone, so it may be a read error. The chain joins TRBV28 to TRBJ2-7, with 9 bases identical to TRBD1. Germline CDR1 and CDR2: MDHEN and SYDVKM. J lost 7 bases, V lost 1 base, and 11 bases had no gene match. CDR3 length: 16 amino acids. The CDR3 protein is CASSLLGTGSRNEQYF. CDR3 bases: TGTGCCAGCAGTTTATTGGGGACAGGGAGCAGAAATGAGCAGTACTTC. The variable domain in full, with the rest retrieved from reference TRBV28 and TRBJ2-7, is DVKVTQSSRYLVKRTGEKVFLECVQDMDHENMFWYRQDPGLGLRLIYFSYDVKMKEKGDIPEGYSVSREKKERFSLILESASTNQTSMYLCASSLLGTGSRNEQYFGPGTRLTVT.

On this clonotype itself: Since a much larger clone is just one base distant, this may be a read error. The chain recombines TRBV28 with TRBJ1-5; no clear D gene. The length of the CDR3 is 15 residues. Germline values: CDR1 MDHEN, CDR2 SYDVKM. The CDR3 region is CASSLAGYSNQPRHF. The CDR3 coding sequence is TGTGCCAGCAGTTTAGCCGGTTATAGCAATCAGCCCCGGCATTTT.

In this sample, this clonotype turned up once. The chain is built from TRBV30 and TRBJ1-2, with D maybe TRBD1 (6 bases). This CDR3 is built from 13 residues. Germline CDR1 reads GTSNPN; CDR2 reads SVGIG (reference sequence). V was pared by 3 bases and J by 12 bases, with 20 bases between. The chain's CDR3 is CAWSTGTIGGHTF. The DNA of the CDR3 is TGTGCCTGGAGCACCGGGACAATCGGGGGCCACACCTTC.

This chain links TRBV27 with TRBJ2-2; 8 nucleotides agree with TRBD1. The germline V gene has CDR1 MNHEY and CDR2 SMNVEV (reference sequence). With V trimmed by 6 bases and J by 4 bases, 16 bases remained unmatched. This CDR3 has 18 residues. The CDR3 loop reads CASRVGQGRSPVTGELFF. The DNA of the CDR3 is TGTGCCAGCAGGGTAGGACAGGGTCGGTCTCCGGTCACCGGGGAGCTGTTTTTT.

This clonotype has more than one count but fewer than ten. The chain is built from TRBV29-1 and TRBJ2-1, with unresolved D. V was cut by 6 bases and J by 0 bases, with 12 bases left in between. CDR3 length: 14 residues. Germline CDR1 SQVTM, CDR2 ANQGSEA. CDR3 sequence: CSVRVPSSYNEQFF. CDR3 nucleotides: TGCAGCGTCCGTGTGCCCAGCTCCTACAATGAGCAGTTCTTC.

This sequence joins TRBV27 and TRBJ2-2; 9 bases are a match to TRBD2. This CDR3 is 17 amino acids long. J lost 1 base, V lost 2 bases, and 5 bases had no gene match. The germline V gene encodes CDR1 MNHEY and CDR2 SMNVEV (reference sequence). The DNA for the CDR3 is TGTGCCAGCAGTTTAGGGCTAGCGGGGATGAACACCGGGGAGCTGTTTTTT. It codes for CASSLGLAGMNTGELFF.

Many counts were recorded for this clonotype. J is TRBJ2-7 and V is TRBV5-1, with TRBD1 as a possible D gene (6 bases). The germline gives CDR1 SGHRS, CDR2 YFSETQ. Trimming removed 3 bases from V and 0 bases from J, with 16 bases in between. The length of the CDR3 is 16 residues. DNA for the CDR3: TGCGCCAGCAGCTCGGTCGACAGGCGGGTCTCCTACGAGCAGTACTTC. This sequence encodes CASSSVDRRVSYEQYF.

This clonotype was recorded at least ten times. The CDR3 is CASSQEVFTDTQYF. The CDR3 DNA is TGTGCCAGCAGCCAAGAAGTGTTTACAGATACGCAGTATTTT. The V call is TRBV4-2, the J call TRBJ2-3; D not resolved. Per germline, CDR1 LGHNA and CDR2 YNFKEQ. Between the trimmed V and J ends, which lost 0 bases and 3 bases, there was a span of 7 bases. The CDR3 totals 14 residues.

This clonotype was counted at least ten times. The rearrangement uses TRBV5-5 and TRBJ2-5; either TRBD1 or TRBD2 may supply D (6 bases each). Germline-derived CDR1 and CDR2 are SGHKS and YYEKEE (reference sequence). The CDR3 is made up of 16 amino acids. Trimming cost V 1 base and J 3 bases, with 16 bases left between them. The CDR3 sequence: CASSLRQGRYKETQYF. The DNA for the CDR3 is TGTGCCAGCAGCTTGAGGCAGGGGAGGTACAAAGAGACCCAGTACTTC.